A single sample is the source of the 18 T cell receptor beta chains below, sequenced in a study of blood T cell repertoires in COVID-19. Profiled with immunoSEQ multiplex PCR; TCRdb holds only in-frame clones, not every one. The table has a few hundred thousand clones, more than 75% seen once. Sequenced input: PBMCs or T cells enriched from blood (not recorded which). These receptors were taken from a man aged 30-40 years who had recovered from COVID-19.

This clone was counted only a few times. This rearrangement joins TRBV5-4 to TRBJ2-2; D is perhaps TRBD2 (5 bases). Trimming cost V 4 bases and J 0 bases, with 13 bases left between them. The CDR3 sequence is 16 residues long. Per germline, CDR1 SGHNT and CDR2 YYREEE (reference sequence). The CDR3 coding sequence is TGTGCCAGCAGCCCCGGGGAGCGACCGAACACCGGGGAGCTGTTTTTT. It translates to CASSPGERPNTGELFF.

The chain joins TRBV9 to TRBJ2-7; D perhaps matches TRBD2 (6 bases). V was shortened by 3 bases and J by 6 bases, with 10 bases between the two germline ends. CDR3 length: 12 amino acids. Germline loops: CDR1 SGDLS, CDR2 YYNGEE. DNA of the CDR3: TGTGCCAGCAGCGGGGGGGACCCCGAGCAGTACTTC. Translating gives CASSGGDPEQYF.

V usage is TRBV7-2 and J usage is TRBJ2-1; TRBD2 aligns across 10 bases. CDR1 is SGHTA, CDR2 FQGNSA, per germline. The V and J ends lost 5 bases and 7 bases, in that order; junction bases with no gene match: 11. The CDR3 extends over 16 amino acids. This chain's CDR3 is CASSPVGGSGRNEQFF. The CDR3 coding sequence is TGTGCCAGCAGCCCCGTCGGTGGTAGCGGGAGGAATGAGCAGTTCTTC.

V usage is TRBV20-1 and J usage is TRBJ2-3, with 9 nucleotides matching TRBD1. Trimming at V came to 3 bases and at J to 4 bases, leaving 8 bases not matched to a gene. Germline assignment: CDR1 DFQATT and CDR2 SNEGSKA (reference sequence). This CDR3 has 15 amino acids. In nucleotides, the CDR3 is TGCAGTGCTAGTGTCCGGGACAGGGTTGCAGATACGCAGTATTTT. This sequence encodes CSASVRDRVADTQYF.

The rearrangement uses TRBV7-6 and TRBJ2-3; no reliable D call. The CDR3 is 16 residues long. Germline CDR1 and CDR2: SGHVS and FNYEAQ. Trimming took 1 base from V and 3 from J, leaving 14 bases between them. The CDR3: CASSLGSLAATDTQYF. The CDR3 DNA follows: TGTGCCAGCAGCTTAGGATCTCTGGCAGCGACAGATACGCAGTATTTT.

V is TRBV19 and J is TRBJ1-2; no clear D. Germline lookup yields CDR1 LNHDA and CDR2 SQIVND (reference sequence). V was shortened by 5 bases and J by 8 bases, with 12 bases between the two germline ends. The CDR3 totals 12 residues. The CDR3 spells CASSAAGAGYTF. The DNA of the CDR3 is TGTGCCAGTAGTGCCGCCGGAGCCGGCTACACCTTC.

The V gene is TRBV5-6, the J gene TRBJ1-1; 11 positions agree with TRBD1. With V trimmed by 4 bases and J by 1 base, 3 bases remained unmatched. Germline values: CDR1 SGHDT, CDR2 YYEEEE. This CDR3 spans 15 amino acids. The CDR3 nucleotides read TGTGCCAGCAGCCCAGGGACAGGGGGGAACACTGAAGCTTTCTTT. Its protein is CASSPGTGGNTEAFF.

CDR3 protein: CASSESDSYEQYF. As DNA, the CDR3 is TGCGCCAGCAGTGAGTCAGACAGCTACGAGCAGTACTTC. The chain uses TRBV10-1 and TRBJ2-7; weak D call: TRBD1 (5 bases). V was shortened by 0 bases and J by 3 bases, with 6 bases between the two germline ends. Looked up from germline, CDR1 is WNHNN and CDR2 is SYGVQD (reference sequence). This CDR3 region has 13 residues.

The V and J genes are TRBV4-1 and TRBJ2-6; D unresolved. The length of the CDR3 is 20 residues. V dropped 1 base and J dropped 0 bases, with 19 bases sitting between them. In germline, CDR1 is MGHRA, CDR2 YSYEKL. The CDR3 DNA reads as TGCGCCAGCAGCCAAGGTACGATGGCATCCGCTAGCTCTGGGGCCAACGTCCTGACTTTC. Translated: CASSQGTMASASSGANVLTF.

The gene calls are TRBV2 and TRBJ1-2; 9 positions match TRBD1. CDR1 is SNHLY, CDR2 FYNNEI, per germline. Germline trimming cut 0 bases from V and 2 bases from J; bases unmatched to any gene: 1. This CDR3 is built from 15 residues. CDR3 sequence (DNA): TGTGCCAGCAGTGAAGCCGGGACAGGGAACTATGGCTACACCTTC. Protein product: CASSEAGTGNYGYTF.

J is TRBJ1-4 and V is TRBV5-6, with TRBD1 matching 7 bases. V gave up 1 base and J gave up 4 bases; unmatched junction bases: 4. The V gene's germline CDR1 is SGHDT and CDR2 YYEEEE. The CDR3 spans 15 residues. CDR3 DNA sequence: TGTGCCAGCAGCTTGTCGGACAGGCTTAATGAAAAACTGTTTTTT. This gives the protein CASSLSDRLNEKLFF.

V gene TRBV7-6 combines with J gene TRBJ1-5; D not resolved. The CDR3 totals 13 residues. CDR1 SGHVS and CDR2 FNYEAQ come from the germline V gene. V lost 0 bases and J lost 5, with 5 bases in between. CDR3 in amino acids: CASSLAGDQPQHF. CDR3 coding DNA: TGTGCCAGCAGCTTAGCGGGAGATCAGCCCCAGCATTTT.

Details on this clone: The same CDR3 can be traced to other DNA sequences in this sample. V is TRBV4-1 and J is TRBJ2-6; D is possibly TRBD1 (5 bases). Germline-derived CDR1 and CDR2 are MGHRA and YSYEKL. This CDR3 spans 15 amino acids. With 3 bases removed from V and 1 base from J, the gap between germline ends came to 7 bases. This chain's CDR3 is CASSQTVSGANVLTF. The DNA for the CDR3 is TGCGCCAGCAGCCAGACAGTATCTGGGGCCAACGTCCTGACTTTC.

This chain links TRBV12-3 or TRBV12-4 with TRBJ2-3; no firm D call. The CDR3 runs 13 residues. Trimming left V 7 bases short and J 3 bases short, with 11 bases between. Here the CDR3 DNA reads TGTGCCAGCACCGAGAGGAAGACAGATACGCAGTATTTT. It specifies CASTERKTDTQYF.

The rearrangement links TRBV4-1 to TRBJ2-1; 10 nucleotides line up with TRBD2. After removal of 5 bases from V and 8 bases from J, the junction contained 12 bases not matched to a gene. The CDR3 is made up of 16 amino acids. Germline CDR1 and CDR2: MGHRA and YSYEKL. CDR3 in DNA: TGCGCCAGCAGCAAACTAGCGGGGTCCGGCAATGATGAGCAGTTCTTC. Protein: CASSKLAGSGNDEQFF.

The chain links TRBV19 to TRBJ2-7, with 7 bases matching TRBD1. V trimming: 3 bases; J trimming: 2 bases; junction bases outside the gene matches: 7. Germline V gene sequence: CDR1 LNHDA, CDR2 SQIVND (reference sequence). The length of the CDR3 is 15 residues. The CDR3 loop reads CASSMQRQGPYEQYF. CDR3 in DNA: TGTGCCAGTAGTATGCAACGACAGGGCCCCTACGAGCAGTACTTC. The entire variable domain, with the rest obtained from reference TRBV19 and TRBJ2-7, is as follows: DGGITQSPKYLFRKEGQNVTLSCEQNLNHDAMYWYRQDPGQGLRLIYYSQIVNDFQKGDIAEGYSVSREKKESFPLTVTSAQKNPTAFYLCASSMQRQGPYEQYFGPGTRLTVT.

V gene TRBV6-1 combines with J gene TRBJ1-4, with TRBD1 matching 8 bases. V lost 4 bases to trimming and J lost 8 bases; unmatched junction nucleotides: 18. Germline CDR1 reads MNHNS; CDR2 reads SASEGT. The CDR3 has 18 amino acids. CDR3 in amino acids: CASSGQGQAFSVGEKLFF. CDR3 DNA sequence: TGTGCCAGCAGTGGACAGGGACAGGCATTTTCGGTTGGGGAAAAACTGTTTTTT.

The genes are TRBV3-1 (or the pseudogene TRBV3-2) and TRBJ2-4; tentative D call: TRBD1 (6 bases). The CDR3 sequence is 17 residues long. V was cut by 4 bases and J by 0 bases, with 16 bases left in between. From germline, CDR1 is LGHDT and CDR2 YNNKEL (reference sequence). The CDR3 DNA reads TGTGCCAGCAGCCGCCAAGGGCAGGGGAGAGCCAAAAACATTCAGTACTTC. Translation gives CASSRQGQGRAKNIQYF.